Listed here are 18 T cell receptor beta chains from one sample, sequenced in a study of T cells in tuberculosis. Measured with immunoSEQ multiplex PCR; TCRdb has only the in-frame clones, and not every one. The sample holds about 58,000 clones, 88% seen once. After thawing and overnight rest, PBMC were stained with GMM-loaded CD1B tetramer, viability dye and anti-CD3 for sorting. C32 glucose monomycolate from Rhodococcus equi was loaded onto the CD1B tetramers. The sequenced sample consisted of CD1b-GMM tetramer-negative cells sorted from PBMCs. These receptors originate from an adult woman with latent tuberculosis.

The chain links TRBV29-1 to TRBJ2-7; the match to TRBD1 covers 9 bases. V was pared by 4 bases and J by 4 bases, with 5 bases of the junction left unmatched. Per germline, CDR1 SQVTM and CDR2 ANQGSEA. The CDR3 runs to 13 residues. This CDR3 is CSVAQGANYEQYF. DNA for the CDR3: TGCAGCGTTGCACAGGGGGCAAATTACGAGCAGTACTTC.

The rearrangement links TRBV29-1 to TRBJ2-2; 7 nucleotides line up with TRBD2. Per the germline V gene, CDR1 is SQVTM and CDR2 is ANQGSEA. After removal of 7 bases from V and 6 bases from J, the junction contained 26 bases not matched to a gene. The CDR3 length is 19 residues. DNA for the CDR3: TGCAGCGCACGAGGTGGGCTCCAGGCAGCGGGATCTTTGGCCGGGGAGCTGTTTTTT. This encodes CSARGGLQAAGSLAGELFF.

In DNA, the CDR3 is TGTGCCAGCAGTTACTCTCAAAACACTGAAGCTTTCTTT. This translates into CASSYSQNTEAFF. This chain connects TRBV6-5 to TRBJ1-1; the D is unclear. This CDR3 is built from 13 residues. Germline lookup yields CDR1 MNHEY and CDR2 SVGAGI. V shed 0 bases and J shed 2 bases, with 4 bases lying between them.

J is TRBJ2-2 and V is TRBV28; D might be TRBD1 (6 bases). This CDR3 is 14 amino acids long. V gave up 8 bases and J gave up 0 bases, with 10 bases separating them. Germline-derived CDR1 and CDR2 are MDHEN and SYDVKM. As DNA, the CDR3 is TGTGCCAGCTGGGGACAACCGAACACCGGGGAGCTGTTTTTT. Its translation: CASWGQPNTGELFF.

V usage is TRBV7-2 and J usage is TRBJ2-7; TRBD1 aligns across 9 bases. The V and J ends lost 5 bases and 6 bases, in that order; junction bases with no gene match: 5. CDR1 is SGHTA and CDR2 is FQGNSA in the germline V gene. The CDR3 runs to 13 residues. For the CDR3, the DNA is TGTGCCAGCAGCCGCCGGGACAGGGCCGAGCAGTACTTC. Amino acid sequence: CASSRRDRAEQYF.

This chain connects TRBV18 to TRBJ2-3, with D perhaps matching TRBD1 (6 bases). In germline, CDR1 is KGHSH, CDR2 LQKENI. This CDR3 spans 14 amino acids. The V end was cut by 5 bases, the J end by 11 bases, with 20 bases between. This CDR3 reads CASSIYLPPDRQYF. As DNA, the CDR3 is TGTGCCAGCTCAATCTACCTACCCCCGGACAGGCAGTATTTT.

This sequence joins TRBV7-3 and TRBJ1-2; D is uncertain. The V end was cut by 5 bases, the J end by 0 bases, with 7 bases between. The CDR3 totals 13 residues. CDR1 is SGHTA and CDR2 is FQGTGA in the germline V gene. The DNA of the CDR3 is TGTGCCAGCAGCATACACCCTAACTATGGCTACACCTTC. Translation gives CASSIHPNYGYTF. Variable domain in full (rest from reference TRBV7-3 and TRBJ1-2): GAGVSQTPSNKVTEKGKYVELRCDPISGHTALYWYRQSLGQGPEFLIYFQGTGAADDSGLPNDRFFAVRPEGSVSTLKIQRTERGDSAVYLCASSIHPNYGYTFGSGTRLTVV.

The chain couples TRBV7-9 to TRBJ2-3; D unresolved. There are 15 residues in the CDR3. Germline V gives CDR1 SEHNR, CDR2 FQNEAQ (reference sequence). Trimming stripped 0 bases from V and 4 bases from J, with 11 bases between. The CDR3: CASSLAGFSADTQYF. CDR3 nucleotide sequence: TGTGCCAGCAGCTTAGCGGGCTTTAGTGCAGATACGCAGTATTTT.

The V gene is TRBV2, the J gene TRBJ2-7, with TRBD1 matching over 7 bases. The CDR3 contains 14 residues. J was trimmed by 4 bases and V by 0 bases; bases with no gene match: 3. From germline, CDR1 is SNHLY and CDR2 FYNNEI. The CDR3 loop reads CASSEARDRYEQYF. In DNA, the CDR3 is TGTGCCAGCAGTGAAGCGAGGGACAGATACGAGCAGTACTTC.

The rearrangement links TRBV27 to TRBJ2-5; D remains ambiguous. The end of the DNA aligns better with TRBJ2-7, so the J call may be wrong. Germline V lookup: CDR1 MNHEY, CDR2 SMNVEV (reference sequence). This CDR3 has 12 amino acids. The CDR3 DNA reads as TGTGCCAGCAGTACCCTTAGAGGCGAGCAGTACTTC. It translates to CASSTLRGEQYF.

CDR3 residues: CASSPFGRSYEQYF. The CDR3 DNA is TGTGCCAGCAGCCCCTTTGGGCGCTCCTACGAGCAGTACTTC. The chain carries TRBV7-9 and TRBJ2-5; D ambiguous. Judging by the DNA end, TRBJ2-7 fits better; the J call may be wrong. Per the germline V gene, CDR1 is SEHNR and CDR2 is FQNEAQ (reference sequence). The CDR3 is made up of 14 amino acids.

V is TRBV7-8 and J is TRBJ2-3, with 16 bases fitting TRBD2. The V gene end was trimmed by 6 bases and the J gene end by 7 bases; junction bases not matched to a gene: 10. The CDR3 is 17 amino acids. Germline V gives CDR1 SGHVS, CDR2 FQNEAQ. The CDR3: CASSRTGTSGRGNTQYF. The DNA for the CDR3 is TGTGCCAGCAGTCGCACCGGGACTAGCGGGAGGGGGAATACGCAGTATTTT.

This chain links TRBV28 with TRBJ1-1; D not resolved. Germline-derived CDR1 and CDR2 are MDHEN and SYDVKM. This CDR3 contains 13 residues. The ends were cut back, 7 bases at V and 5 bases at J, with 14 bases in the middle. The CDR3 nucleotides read TGTGCCAGCACCCCCCCACTGTTGACTGAAGCTTTCTTT. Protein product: CASTPPLLTEAFF.

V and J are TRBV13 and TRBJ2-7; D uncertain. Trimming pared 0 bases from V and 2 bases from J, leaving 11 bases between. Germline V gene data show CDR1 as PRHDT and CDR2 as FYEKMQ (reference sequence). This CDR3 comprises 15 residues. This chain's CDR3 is CASSLGRVSTYEQYF. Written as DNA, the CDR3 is TGTGCCAGCAGCTTAGGTCGGGTTAGTACCTACGAGCAGTACTTC.

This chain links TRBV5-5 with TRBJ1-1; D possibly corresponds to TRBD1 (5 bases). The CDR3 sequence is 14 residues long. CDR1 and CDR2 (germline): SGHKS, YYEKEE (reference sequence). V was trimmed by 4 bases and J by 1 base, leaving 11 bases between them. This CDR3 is CASSLGTANTEAFF. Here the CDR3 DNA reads TGTGCCAGCAGCCTCGGGACTGCGAACACTGAAGCTTTCTTT. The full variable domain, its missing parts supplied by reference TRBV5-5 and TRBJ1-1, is DAGVTQSPTHLIKTRGQQVTLRCSPISGHKSVSWYQQVLGQGPQFIFQYYEKEERGRGNFPDRFSARQFPNYSSELNVNALLLGDSALYLCASSLGTANTEAFFGQGTRLTVV.

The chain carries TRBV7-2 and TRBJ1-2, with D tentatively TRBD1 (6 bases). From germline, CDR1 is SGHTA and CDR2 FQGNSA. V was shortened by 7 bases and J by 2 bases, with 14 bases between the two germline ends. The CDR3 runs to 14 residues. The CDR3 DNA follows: TGTGCCAGCAAGGGCGGACAGAAAAACTATGGCTACACCTTC. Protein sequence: CASKGGQKNYGYTF.

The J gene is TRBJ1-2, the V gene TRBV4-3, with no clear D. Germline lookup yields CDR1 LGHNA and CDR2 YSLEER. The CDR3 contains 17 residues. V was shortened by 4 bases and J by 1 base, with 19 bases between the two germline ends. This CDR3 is CASSRDPAQTINYGYTF. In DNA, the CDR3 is TGCGCCAGCAGCCGTGATCCGGCACAGACAATTAACTATGGCTACACCTTC.

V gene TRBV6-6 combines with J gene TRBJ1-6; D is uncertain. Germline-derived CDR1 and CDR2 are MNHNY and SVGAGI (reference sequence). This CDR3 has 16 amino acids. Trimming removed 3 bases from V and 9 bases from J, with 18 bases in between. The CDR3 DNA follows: TGTGCCAGCAGTTATGGCAGAGGAGATCCCAGTTCACCCCTCCACTTT. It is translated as CASSYGRGDPSSPLHF.